These T cell receptor beta chains were read from a single sample in a study of shared clonotypes between healthy human individuals. Measured with immunoSEQ multiplex PCR; TCRdb has only the in-frame clones, and not every one. The table records approximately 940,000 clones, 70% to 85% of them present only once. The sequencing sample was made of memory CD4+ T cells sorted from blood. Receptor source: a man younger than 30 in good health. Each CDR3 is given with its conserved first and last residue. A D gene is named only where the DNA matches it firmly. A row's size may be missing; if present it is once, few, many or a size class.

j_call	d_call	clone_size	v_call	cdr3_nt	cdr3_aa
TRBJ1-1	-	-	TRBV7-2	TGTGCCAGCAGCTTATTGGGAGTGAGGAACACTGAAGCTTTCTTT	CASSLLGVRNTEAFF
TRBJ2-3	TRBD2	-	TRBV6-5	TGTGCCAGCAGTGCCAGCGGGGGCACAGATACGCAGTATTTT	CASSASGGTDTQYF
TRBJ2-7	TRBD1	-	TRBV14	TGTGCCAGCAGCAAACTGGGGACAGGATCCTCCTACGAGCAGTACTTC	CASSKLGTGSSYEQYF
TRBJ2-7	-	few	TRBV10-3	TGTGCCATCAGTGAGTCAGGAGGAAACCAGGGCGAGCAGTACTTC	CAISESGGNQGEQYF
TRBJ1-1	TRBD1	-	TRBV5-1	TGCGCCAGCACCAGGGGACAGGGCCGCACTGAAGCTTTCTTT	CASTRGQGRTEAFF
TRBJ2-6	-	once	TRBV14	TGTGCCAGCAGCCAGGCCGGTACGGGCGTCCTGACTTTC	CASSQAGTGVLTF
TRBJ2-4	TRBD1	-	TRBV4-1	TGCGCCAGCAGCCAAGATATTGGACAGGGTGAGATAGCCAAAAACATTCAGTACTTC	CASSQDIGQGEIAKNIQYF
TRBJ2-3	-	-	TRBV11-2	TGTGCCAGCAGCCCTGACGGACTATTCACAGATACGCAGTATTTT	CASSPDGLFTDTQYF
TRBJ2-3	-	-	TRBV2	TGTGCCAGCAGACAGGGTGGGCCCACAGATACGCAGTATTTT	CASRQGGPTDTQYF
TRBJ2-3	-	-	TRBV7-9	TGTGCCAGCAGCCCACGGGTCCTCGGTCCTAGCACAGATACGCAGTATTTT	CASSPRVLGPSTDTQYF
TRBJ1-4	-	-	TRBV20-1	TGCAGTGCTAGGGACATTGAAAAACTGTTTTTT	CSARDIEKLFF
TRBJ2-3	TRBD2	-	TRBV5-1	TGCGCCAGCAGAAGGACTAGCGGCACAGATACGCAGTATTTT	CASRRTSGTDTQYF
TRBJ2-3	-	few	TRBV7-2	TGTGCCAGCAGCAGACAGAAAGACACAGATACGCAGTATTTT	CASSRQKDTDTQYF
TRBJ2-1	TRBD2	-	TRBV10-3	TGTGCCATCAGTGCGGGGGCCGAACTAGCGGGGCGGGATGAGCAGTTCTTC	CAISAGAELAGRDEQFF
TRBJ2-3	-	many	TRBV10-1	TGCGCCAGCAGTGATACCTTTAGAGGGGATACGCAGTATTTT	CASSDTFRGDTQYF
TRBJ2-2	-	-	TRBV6-6	TGTGCCAGCAGTTACTACGGGGGCGCGAACACCGGGGAGCTGTTTTTT	CASSYYGGANTGELFF
TRBJ1-2	-	-	TRBV30	TGTGCCTGGAGTGTACACGGGGGGGCCCTTGGCTACACCTTC	CAWSVHGGALGYTF
TRBJ2-6	TRBD1	-	TRBV5-4	TGTGCCAGCAGCTCGGGACAGGCTGGGGCCAACGTCCTGACTTTC	CASSSGQAGANVLTF
TRBJ1-1	-	few	TRBV7-6	TGTGCCAGCAGGTCTACCCAGGGGTTCACTGAAGCTTTCTTT	CASRSTQGFTEAFF
TRBJ1-5	TRBD1	-	TRBV5-1	TGCGCCAGCAGCGGGGGGGACAGGGGCGATCAGCCCCAGCATTTT	CASSGGDRGDQPQHF
TRBJ2-1	-	-	TRBV7-2	TGTGCCAGCAGCCTAAGGACTATCCCCAATGAGCAGTTCTTC	CASSLRTIPNEQFF
TRBJ1-2	-	-	TRBV27	TGTGCCAGCAGTCCCCCAGGGCCCGGTGGCTACACCTTC	CASSPPGPGGYTF
TRBJ2-2	TRBD2	-	TRBV5-1	TGCGCCAGCAGCTTAACTAGCGGGGGAAACACCGGGGAGCTGTTTTTT	CASSLTSGGNTGELFF
TRBJ1-2	TRBD1	few	TRBV10-3	TGTGCCATCAGTGTCAGGGGGCAAGAGGGCTACACCTTC	CAISVRGQEGYTF
TRBJ1-4	TRBD1	-	TRBV14	TGTGCCAGCAGCCTGACAGGGGGCGGATTCGCAACTAATGAAAAACTGTTTTTT	CASSLTGGGFATNEKLFF
TRBJ2-7	TRBD1	few	TRBV13	TGTGCCAGCAGCTTAGGCGGATGGTGGGACAGGGACCACGAGCAGTACTTC	CASSLGGWWDRDHEQYF
TRBJ2-3	-	-	TRBV11-2	TGTGCCAGCAGCTTAGACGAGGGAGATACGCAGTATTTT	CASSLDEGDTQYF
TRBJ2-3	TRBD1	-	TRBV27	TGTGCCAGCAGTCGACAGGGGATGTGGACAGATACGCAGTATTTT	CASSRQGMWTDTQYF
TRBJ2-6	TRBD2	-	TRBV11-2	TGTGCCAGCAGCTTAGGAAGATGGGGGGGAACCAACGTCCTGACTTTC	CASSLGRWGGTNVLTF
TRBJ1-5	-	few	TRBV5-5	TGTGCCAGCAGCTTGGGACAGAATAGCAATCAGCCCCAGCATTTT	CASSLGQNSNQPQHF
TRBJ2-3	-	-	TRBV19	TGTGCCAGTAGTAATTACGGGGAAACAGATACGCAGTATTTT	CASSNYGETDTQYF
TRBJ1-2	-	-	TRBV28	TGTGCCAGCACCACCCTCCCGAGTCAGACTTATGGCTACACCTTC	CASTTLPSQTYGYTF
TRBJ2-3	TRBD2	-	TRBV6-1	TGTGCCAGCAGTGACCCAGCGGGAGCGGGGGCAGATACGCAGTATTTT	CASSDPAGAGADTQYF
TRBJ1-6	-	few	TRBV4-3	TGCGCCAGCAGCCAAGATGTTAGTAGCTCCTATAATTCACCCCTCCACTTT	CASSQDVSSSYNSPLHF
TRBJ1-4	-	few	TRBV9	TGTGCCAGCAGCGGTCGCCAGGGAACAACTAATGAAAAACTGTTTTTT	CASSGRQGTTNEKLFF
TRBJ1-1	TRBD1	-	TRBV18	TGTGCCAGCTCACCGACAGGGTTTTATACTGAAGCTTTCTTT	CASSPTGFYTEAFF
TRBJ2-1	TRBD1	few	TRBV7-9	TGTGCCAGCAGCCGCAACCGGGACAGGGGGCGTAATGAGCAGTTCTTC	CASSRNRDRGRNEQFF
TRBJ2-5	-	once	TRBV4-1	TGCGCCAGCAGCCAAGCCAGGGGGGGAGAGACCCAGTACTTC	CASSQARGGETQYF
TRBJ1-5	-	-	TRBV5-6	TGTGCCAGCAGCTTTGGGACATTTAGCAATCAGCCCCAGCATTTT	CASSFGTFSNQPQHF
TRBJ1-1	-	-	TRBV5-4	TGTGCCAGCAGCTTGGCCTGGGACACTGAAGCTTTCTTT	CASSLAWDTEAFF
TRBJ2-1	TRBD2	-	TRBV7-6	TGTGCCAGCAGCTTAGCGGTAGCGGGAGTCTACAATGAGCAGTTCTTC	CASSLAVAGVYNEQFF